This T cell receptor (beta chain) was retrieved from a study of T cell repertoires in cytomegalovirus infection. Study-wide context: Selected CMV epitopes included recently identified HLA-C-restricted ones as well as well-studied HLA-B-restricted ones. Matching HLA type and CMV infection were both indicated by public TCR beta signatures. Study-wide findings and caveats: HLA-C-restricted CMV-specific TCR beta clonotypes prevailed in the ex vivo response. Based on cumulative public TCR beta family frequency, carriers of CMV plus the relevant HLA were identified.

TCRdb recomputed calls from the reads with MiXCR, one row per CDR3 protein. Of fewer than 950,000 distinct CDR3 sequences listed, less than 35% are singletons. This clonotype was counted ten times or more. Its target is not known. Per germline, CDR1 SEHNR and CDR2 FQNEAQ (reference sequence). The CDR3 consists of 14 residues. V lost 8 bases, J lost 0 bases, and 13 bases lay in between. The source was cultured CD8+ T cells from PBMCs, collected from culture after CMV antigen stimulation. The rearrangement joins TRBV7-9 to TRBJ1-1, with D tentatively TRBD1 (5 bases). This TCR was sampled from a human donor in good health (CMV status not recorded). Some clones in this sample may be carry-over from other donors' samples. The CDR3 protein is CASAGDRVNTEAFF. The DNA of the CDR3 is TGTGCCAGCGCCGGGGACCGGGTGAACACTGAAGCTTTCTTT.